The present entry profiles one TCR beta chain with its context. V gave up 3 bases and J gave up 3 bases, with 20 bases separating them. There are 17 residues in the CDR3. Looked up from germline, CDR1 is SGHVS and CDR2 is FQNEAQ. The source of the sample is a study of OX40 agonist ivuxolimab in advanced cancers. The wider study: The treatment was a fully human IgG2 OX40 agonist, ivuxolimab. Of the participants, approximately 44% had some prior anti-PD-1, anti-PD-L1 or anti-CTLA-4 therapy, which was allowed. Three patients got partial responses; one had hepatocellular carcinoma and two had cutaneous melanoma.

Researchers took blood at baseline, on cycle 4 day 1, and on cycle 7 day 1. Here immunoSEQ multiplex PCR was the method, and the copy in TCRdb shows in-frame clones only, minus some. The sample yields about 27,000 clones, less than 85% seen once. This sequence was found in an adult with an advanced solid tumor such as melanoma, head and neck, liver or kidney cancer. This specimen consisted of CD4+ or CD8+ T cells sorted from blood, obtained in a trial of the OX40 agonist ivuxolimab. The V and J genes are TRBV7-8 and TRBJ1-2; D not resolved. CDR3 bases: TGTGCCAGCAGCTTTAGTCGTAAGGCGGGGAACGACTATGGCTACACCTTC. It codes for CASSFSRKAGNDYGYTF.